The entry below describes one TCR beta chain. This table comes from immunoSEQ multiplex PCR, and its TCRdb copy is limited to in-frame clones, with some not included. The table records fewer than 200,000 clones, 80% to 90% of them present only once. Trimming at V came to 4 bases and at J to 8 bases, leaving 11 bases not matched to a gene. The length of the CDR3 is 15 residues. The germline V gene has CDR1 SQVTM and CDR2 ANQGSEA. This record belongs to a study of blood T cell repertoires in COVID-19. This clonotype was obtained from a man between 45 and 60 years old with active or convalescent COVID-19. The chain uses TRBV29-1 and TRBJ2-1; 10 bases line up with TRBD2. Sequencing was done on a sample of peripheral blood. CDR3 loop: CSVVSGTSVMDEQFF. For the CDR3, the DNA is TGCAGCGTTGTATCCGGGACTAGCGTCATGGATGAGCAGTTCTTC.